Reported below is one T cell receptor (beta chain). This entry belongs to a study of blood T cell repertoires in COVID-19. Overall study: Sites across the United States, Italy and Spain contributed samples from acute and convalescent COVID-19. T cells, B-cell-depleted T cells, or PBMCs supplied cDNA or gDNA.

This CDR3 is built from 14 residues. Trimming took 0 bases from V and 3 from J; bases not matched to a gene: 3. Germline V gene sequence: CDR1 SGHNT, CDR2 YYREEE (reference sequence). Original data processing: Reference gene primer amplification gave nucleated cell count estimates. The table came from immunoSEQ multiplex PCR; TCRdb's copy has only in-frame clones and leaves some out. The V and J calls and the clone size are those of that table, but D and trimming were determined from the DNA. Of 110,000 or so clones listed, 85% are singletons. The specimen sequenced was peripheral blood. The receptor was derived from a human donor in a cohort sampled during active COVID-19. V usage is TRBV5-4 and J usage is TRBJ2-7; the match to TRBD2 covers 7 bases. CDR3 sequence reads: CASSLDGTNYEQYF. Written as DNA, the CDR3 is TGTGCCAGCAGCTTGGACGGGACTAACTACGAGCAGTACTTC. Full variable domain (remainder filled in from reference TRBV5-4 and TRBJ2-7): ETGVTQSPTHLIKTRGQQVTLRCSSQSGHNTVSWYQQALGQGPQFIFQYYREEENGRGNFPPRFSGLQFPNYSSELNVNALELDDSALYLCASSLDGTNYEQYFGPGTRLTVT.